This TCR beta chain was retrieved from a study of shared clonotypes between healthy human individuals (dated by TCRdb to about 2020). Background on the whole study: A few men and a couple of women, aged 18 to 49 years, made up the cohort. Per donor, three plates each were used for CD4 naive and CD4 memory, two for CD8 naive, and one for CD8 memory. To estimate repertoire size and how much clonotypes are shared between individuals, the study performed deep sequencing of blood TCR repertoires from a handful of healthy adults. To increase sequencing depth and limit assay-specific biases, TCR repertoire library preparation and sequencing were carried out by different laboratories using diverse techniques. Per donor, leukapheresis produced somewhere between about 0.8 and 9 billion PBMCs. The investigation overall reported the following: Approximately 5% of naive CD4, 3.5% of naive CD8, about 2.5% of memory CD4, and over 0.35% of memory CD8 clonotypes were shared across a handful of donors. Rarefaction of sorted-subset datasets indicated incomplete sequencing despite the large sequencing depth. Sampling was restricted to blood, and TCR repertoires in tissue are likely to differ from TCR repertoires in blood. The genetic and exposure-history diversity represented was limited by the small number of donors. Estimated clonotype richness was generally larger for naive than for memory subsets. Pairwise subsampling led to the expectation that sequencing depth would affect the degree of clonotype sharing among donors. Compared with non-shared clonotypes, the clonotypes found in all four sorted-subset donors had higher generation probabilities.

Details on this clone: No cognate antigen has been identified for it. No base quality values were provided; no much bigger clone lies one nucleotide off.

TCR CDR3 regions were amplified from genomic DNA by multiplex PCR using the deep immunoSEQ assay. Genomic DNA extracted from each cell subset was distributed evenly over all wells of several immunoSEQ 96-well plates, and each plate served as one replicate. Each replicate PCR for sorted subsets received about 0.2 ug genomic DNA, equal to roughly 33,000 T cell genomes. Purified libraries were measured with a Qubit 3.0 fluorometer, size-checked on a Bioanalyzer 2100, and measured again with the KAPA Library Quantification kit. Each immunoSEQ 96-well plate was sequenced on its own single-read 150-cycle Illumina NextSeq 550 flow cell. The original pipeline was this. Because only junctional sequences without quality scores were contained in the immunoSEQ output, filtering matching that applied to full-length reads could not be performed. Sequences were annotated with PyIR, a Python wrapper for IgBLAST v1.9, using IMGT germline references to assign V/J genes and CDR3. Reads with weak V/J assignments (E-value above 1e-6), missing CDR3, stop codons, out-of-frame junctions, or ambiguous translated residues were removed. V3J clonotypes were defined by identical inferred V gene, J gene, and CDR3 amino acid sequence. Percentage overlap between repertoires was computed as shared unique clonotypes divided by the size of the smaller repertoire. Richness of each repertoire was evaluated using RTK rarefaction, the Chao1 estimator, and Recon v2.1 estimates of unobserved clonotypes. OLGA was used to compute generation probabilities for all TCRbeta clonotypes that the gDNA method yielded from a few donors. TCRdb took this table from immuneACCESS and kept in-frame rearrangements with V and J called. Such tables lack part of the clones; where checked against another copy, unresolved V genes explain under half of the gap, and the rest is unexplained. V and J calls plus clone size are reproduced from that table; the DNA served to infer D and trimming. In all, the sample holds 400,000 to 600,000 clones, and about 96% of those were seen once. The top ten constitute about 0.059% of the sample.

CDR1 is given as KGHSH and CDR2 as LQKENI, both from the germline V gene. Reading from cysteine to phenylalanine, the CDR3 counts 11 amino acids. The CDR3 DNA has 33 bases and is translated from base 1. V loses 2 bases of germline sequence and J loses 6 bases, and the interval between the two ends is 5 bases. Healthy HIV-negative adults with no recently reported acute infections or vaccinations were included as donors. All donors were Caucasian adults living in Nashville, Tennessee, USA. CD4+ T cells were enriched by magnetic negative selection; naive cells were then positively selected on CD45RA, and the negative fraction formed the memory subset. After blood collection by leukapheresis, PBMCs were isolated using Ficoll-Histopaque density gradient centrifugation and then cryopreserved in the vapor phase of liquid nitrogen. Analytical flow cytometry was used to check the purity and quantity of every magnetically sorted T cell population. From each sorted fraction, genomic DNA was isolated and quantified by UV absorbance on a Nanodrop 2000c.

The sequenced sample consisted of naive CD4+ T cells sorted from blood. Reading the label with the study, this specimen's cell subset or site is: CD45RA+ positively selected. The chain employs TRBV18 and TRBJ2-7; the D gene is possibly TRBD2, with 5 bases matching. The TCR sequence derives from a woman in her twenties or thirties in good health. The DNA is TGTGCCAGCTCACCAGCGGGCGAGCAGTACTTC. This sequence encodes CASSPAGEQYF.